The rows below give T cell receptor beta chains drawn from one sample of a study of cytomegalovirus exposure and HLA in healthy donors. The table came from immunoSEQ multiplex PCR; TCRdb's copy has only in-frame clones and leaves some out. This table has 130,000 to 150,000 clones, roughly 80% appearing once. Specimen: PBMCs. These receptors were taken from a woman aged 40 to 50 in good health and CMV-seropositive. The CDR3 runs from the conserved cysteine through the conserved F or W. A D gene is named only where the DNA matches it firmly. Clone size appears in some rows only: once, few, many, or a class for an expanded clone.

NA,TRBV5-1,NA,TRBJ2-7,CASSLRGRVGPYEQYF,TGCGCCAGCAGCTTGAGGGGCAGGGTGGGCCCCTACGAGCAGTACTTC
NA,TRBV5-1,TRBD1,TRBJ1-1,CASSRTGSGTEAFF,TGCGCCAGCAGCCGGACAGGGAGCGGCACTGAAGCTTTCTTT
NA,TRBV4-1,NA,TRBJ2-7,CASSQDFGDSFYYEQYF,TGCGCCAGCAGCCAAGATTTTGGGGACTCATTTTATTACGAGCAGTACTTC
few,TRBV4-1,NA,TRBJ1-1,CASSQAERGTEAFF,TGCGCCAGCAGCCAAGCGGAGCGGGGTACTGAAGCTTTCTTT
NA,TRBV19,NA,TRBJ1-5,CASSSPLRGSNQPQHF,TGTGCCAGTAGTTCTCCATTAAGGGGCAGCAATCAGCCCCAGCATTTT
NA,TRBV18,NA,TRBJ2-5,CASSPEWETQYF,TGTGCCAGCTCACCGGAGTGGGAGACCCAGTACTTC
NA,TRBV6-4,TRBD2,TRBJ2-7,CARFSGTRTYEQYF,TGTGCCAGATTTTCCGGGACTAGGACCTACGAGCAGTACTTC
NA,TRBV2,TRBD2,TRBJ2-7,CASSLGPSGEQYF,TGTGCCAGCAGTCTCGGGCCTAGCGGAGAGCAGTACTTC
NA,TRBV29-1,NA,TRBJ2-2,CSVEIGARGTGELFF,TGCAGCGTTGAAATTGGGGCCCGAGGCACCGGGGAGCTGTTTTTT
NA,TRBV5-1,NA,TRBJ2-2,CASSTSGVGTGELFF,TGCGCCAGCAGCACCTCGGGCGTAGGGACTGGGGAGCTGTTTTTT
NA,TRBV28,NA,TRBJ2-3,CASSSIKGGFSTDTQYF,TGTGCCAGCAGTTCAATTAAAGGGGGATTCAGCACAGATACGCAGTATTTT
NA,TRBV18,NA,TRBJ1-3,CASSRGTGRSGNAIYF,TGTGCCAGCTCACGGGGCACAGGGCGCTCTGGAAACGCCATATATTTT
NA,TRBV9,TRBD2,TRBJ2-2,CASSVDAGGTTGELFF,TGTGCCAGCAGCGTAGATGCGGGAGGAACCACCGGGGAGCTGTTTTTT
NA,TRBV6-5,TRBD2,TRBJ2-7,CASGRAYEQYF,TGTGCCAGCGGGAGGGCCTACGAGCAGTACTTC
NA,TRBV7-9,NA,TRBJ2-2,CASSFPRGSGELFF,TGTGCCAGCAGCTTCCCCCGGGGATCCGGGGAGCTGTTTTTT
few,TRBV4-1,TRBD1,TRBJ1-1,CASSLTGVSDTEAFF,TGCGCCAGCAGCTTGACAGGGGTTTCGGACACTGAAGCTTTCTTT
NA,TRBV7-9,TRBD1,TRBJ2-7,CASSLSGDRGTYEQYF,TGTGCCAGCAGCTTAAGTGGGGACAGGGGTACCTACGAGCAGTACTTC
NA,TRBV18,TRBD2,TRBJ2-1,CASSPPTSVYNEQFF,TGTGCCAGCTCACCACCGACTAGCGTATACAATGAGCAGTTCTTC
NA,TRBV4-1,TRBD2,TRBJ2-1,CASSQEGTGGPYNEQFF,TGCGCCAGCAGCCAAGAGGGGACGGGAGGTCCCTACAATGAGCAGTTCTTC
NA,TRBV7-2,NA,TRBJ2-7,CASSLEASRQYF,TGTGCCAGCAGCTTAGAAGCTTCGCGGCAGTACTTC
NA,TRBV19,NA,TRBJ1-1,CASMEGGLMAEAFF,TGTGCCAGTATGGAGGGGGGGCTCATGGCTGAAGCTTTCTTT
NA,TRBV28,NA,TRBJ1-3,CASSGGSGNTIYF,TGTGCCAGCAGCGGGGGTAGTGGAAACACCATATATTTT
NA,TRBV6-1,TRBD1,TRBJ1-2,CASKTTGALDGYTF,TGTGCCAGCAAGACTACAGGGGCCTTAGATGGCTACACCTTC
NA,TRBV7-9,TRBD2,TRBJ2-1,CASSLGGGSDEQFF,TGTGCCAGCAGCCTCGGGGGAGGGTCCGATGAGCAGTTCTTC
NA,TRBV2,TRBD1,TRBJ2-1,CASSEALPGQGFFF,TGTGCCAGCAGTGAAGCGCTTCCGGGACAGGGCTTTTTCTTC
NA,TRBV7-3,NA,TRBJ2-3,CASSLLGRHTDTQYF,TGTGCCAGCAGCTTATTAGGCAGACACACAGATACGCAGTATTTT
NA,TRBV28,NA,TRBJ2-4,CASSLWRGLAKNIQYF,TGTGCCAGCAGTTTATGGCGGGGGCTAGCCAAAAACATTCAGTACTTC
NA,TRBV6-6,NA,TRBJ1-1,CASSQNRLNTEAFF,TGTGCCAGCAGTCAGAACAGGCTGAACACTGAAGCTTTCTTT
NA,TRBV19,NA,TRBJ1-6,CASSKGGALNSPLHF,TGTGCCAGTAGCAAGGGGGGGGCGCTTAATTCACCCCTCCACTTT
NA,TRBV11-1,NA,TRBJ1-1,CASRGVGGQRSEAFF,TGTGCCAGCAGGGGGGTGGGGGGTCAGAGATCTGAAGCTTTCTTT
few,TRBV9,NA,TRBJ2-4,CASSSATRVDIQYF,TGTGCCAGCAGCTCCGCGACTAGAGTCGACATTCAGTACTTC
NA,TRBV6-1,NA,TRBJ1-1,CASRGRMNTEAFF,TGTGCCAGCAGAGGGAGAATGAACACTGAAGCTTTCTTT
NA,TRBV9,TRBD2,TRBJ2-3,CASSSRAGGPTDTQYF,TGTGCCAGCAGCTCTAGAGCGGGAGGGCCGACAGATACGCAGTATTTT
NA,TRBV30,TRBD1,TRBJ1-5,CAWSVGQGIQPQHF,TGTGCCTGGAGTGTAGGACAGGGGATCCAGCCCCAGCATTTT